This passage covers 28 T cell receptor beta chains from one sample sequenced in a study of blood T cell repertoires in COVID-19. Only in-frame clones appear in the TCRdb table, and some are missing; sequencing was by immunoSEQ multiplex PCR. The sample consists of about 250,000 clones, around 88% of them appearing once. Material: peripheral blood. The receptors were sampled from a man older than 75 with acute or convalescent COVID-19.

This chain connects TRBV29-1 to TRBJ1-2; 8 bases match TRBD1. This CDR3 is built from 15 residues. Trimming cost V 0 bases and J 7 bases; bases outside gene matches: 10. Per germline, CDR1 SQVTM and CDR2 ANQGSEA. The CDR3 spells CSVEDPGGGQAGYTF. CDR3 nucleotide sequence: TGCAGCGTTGAAGATCCTGGGGGGGGACAGGCTGGCTACACCTTC.

V and J are TRBV10-3 and TRBJ1-3; possibly TRBD1 for D (6 bases). From germline, CDR1 is ENHRY and CDR2 SYGVKD. Trimming shortened V by 2 bases and J by 0 bases, and 11 bases separated the two germline ends. This CDR3 is built from 16 residues. The CDR3 DNA is TGTGCCATCAGTGAGCCCGGGACATTCTCTGGAAACACCATATATTTT. This translates into CAISEPGTFSGNTIYF.

The chain combines TRBV14 with TRBJ1-1, with D possibly TRBD1 on 5 matching bases. The V gene lost 0 bases and the J gene lost 0 bases, with 11 bases spanning the gap. CDR1 SGHDN and CDR2 FVKESK come from the germline V gene. The CDR3 extends over 16 amino acids. The CDR3 loop is CASSQEQVKMNTEAFF. CDR3 coding DNA: TGTGCCAGCAGCCAAGAACAGGTTAAGATGAACACTGAAGCTTTCTTT.

The gene calls are TRBV28 and TRBJ1-1; possibly TRBD1 for D (5 bases). This CDR3 contains 14 residues. The V gene's germline CDR1 is MDHEN and CDR2 SYDVKM. V dropped 4 bases and J dropped 0 bases, with 9 bases sitting between them. CDR3 amino acids: CASSSPGLNTEAFF. Here the CDR3 DNA reads TGTGCCAGCAGTTCCCCAGGGTTGAACACTGAAGCTTTCTTT.

The V and J genes are TRBV27 and TRBJ2-7, with D possibly matching TRBD2 (6 bases). Trimming removed 2 bases from V and 3 bases from J, with 14 bases in between. This CDR3 is built from 15 residues. Germline loops: CDR1 MNHEY, CDR2 SMNVEV (reference sequence). The CDR3 nucleotides read TGTGCCAGCAGTTTAAAGGCTAGCGCATACTACGAGCAGTACTTC. The encoded protein is CASSLKASAYYEQYF.

J is TRBJ2-1 and V is TRBV14, with 9 bases aligning to TRBD2. This CDR3 spans 16 amino acids. Germline V gene sequence: CDR1 SGHDN, CDR2 FVKESK. J gave up 7 bases and V 8 bases, and 15 bases lay outside the gene matches. CDR3 sequence reads: CASGPQVLAGRNEQFF. Written as DNA, the CDR3 is TGTGCCAGCGGCCCTCAGGTGCTAGCGGGACGGAATGAGCAGTTCTTC.

A single count supports this clone. This chain joins TRBV4-2 and TRBJ2-5; unclear D gene. The germline CDR1 and CDR2 sequences are LGHNA and YNFKEQ. Trimming pared 0 bases from V and 5 bases from J, leaving 13 bases between. This CDR3 region has 15 residues. DNA for the CDR3: TGTGCCAGCAGCCAAGATTGGGTCACTACGGAGACCCAGTACTTC. The encoded protein is CASSQDWVTTETQYF.

With regard to this clone: Other DNA sequences in this sample translate to the same CDR3. The genes are TRBV18 and TRBJ2-7; a weak D match, TRBD1 (6 bases). V shed 3 bases and J shed 4 bases, with 13 bases lying between them. CDR1 is KGHSH and CDR2 is LQKENI in the germline V gene. This CDR3 comprises 14 residues. The CDR3 DNA reads TGTGCCAGCTCACCTCAGACAGGACGGTACGAGCAGTACTTC. This encodes CASSPQTGRYEQYF.

The rearrangement joins TRBV5-8 to TRBJ2-5; the match to TRBD2 covers 7 bases. The V gene's germline CDR1 is SGHTS and CDR2 YDEGEE. CDR3 size: 14 residues. Germline trimming cut 2 bases from V and 5 bases from J; bases unmatched to any gene: 6. The CDR3: CASSLLPAGETQYF. The CDR3 nucleotides are TGTGCCAGCAGCTTACTGCCAGCGGGGGAGACCCAGTACTTC.

This clone was counted only a few times. This chain links TRBV18 with TRBJ1-1; tentatively, D is TRBD1 (6 bases). Germline CDR1 is KGHSH and CDR2 is LQKENI. The CDR3 is 14 amino acids. V was shortened by 6 bases and J by 5 bases, with 16 bases between the two germline ends. The CDR3 sequence is CASSQNGGRTEAFF. The CDR3, as DNA: TGTGCCAGCTCCCAGAACGGGGGGCGAACTGAAGCTTTCTTT.

This clone was found a few times. The J gene is TRBJ1-1, the V gene TRBV28; D not resolved. In germline, CDR1 is MDHEN, CDR2 SYDVKM. The CDR3 runs to 13 residues. Trimming left V 6 bases short and J 0 bases short, with 8 bases between. The CDR3 nucleotides read TGTGCCAGCAGGATGGACTTGAACACTGAAGCTTTCTTT. Its protein product is CASRMDLNTEAFF.

The chain has TRBV5-1 and TRBJ1-1, with 8 bases lining up with TRBD1. Germline lookup yields CDR1 SGHRS and CDR2 YFSETQ. CDR3 length equals 14 residues. The ends lost 0 bases at V and 7 bases at J; junction bases unmatched: 5. The CDR3 is CASSLGPGTGEAFF. The CDR3 nucleotides are TGCGCCAGCAGCTTGGGACCGGGGACAGGTGAAGCTTTCTTT.

About this clone: Other nucleotide sequences from this sample produce the same CDR3. The gene calls are TRBV7-9 and TRBJ1-2, with D possibly being TRBD1 (5 bases). Germline values: CDR1 SEHNR, CDR2 FQNEAQ (reference sequence). This CDR3 is 13 amino acids long. V was trimmed by 1 base and J by 8 bases, leaving 11 bases between them. The CDR3 region has the DNA TGTGCCAGCAGCTTAGGTCAGGGATACGGCTACACCTTC. Translated: CASSLGQGYGYTF. The complete variable domain, with remaining parts taken from reference TRBV7-9 and TRBJ1-2, reads DTGVSQNPRHKITKRGQNVTFRCDPISEHNRLYWYRQTLGQGPEFLTYFQNEAQLEKSRLLSDRFSAERPKGSFSTLEIQRTEQGDSAMYLCASSLGQGYGYTFGSGTRLTVV.

This clone has more than one count but fewer than ten. This chain links TRBV28 with TRBJ2-1; no reliable D call. From germline, CDR1 is MDHEN and CDR2 SYDVKM. The CDR3 consists of 13 residues. V dropped 7 bases and J dropped 5 bases, with 12 bases sitting between them. The CDR3 loop is CASTESRHNEQFF. The CDR3 DNA is TGTGCCAGCACCGAGTCCAGGCACAATGAGCAGTTCTTC.

This chain connects TRBV28 to TRBJ2-1, with 13 bases lining up with TRBD2. V was pared by 6 bases and J by 1 base, with 3 bases of the junction left unmatched. This CDR3 has 16 residues. Germline CDR1 MDHEN, CDR2 SYDVKM. CDR3 region: CASSGLAGVSYNEQFF. The CDR3 DNA is TGTGCCAGCAGCGGACTAGCGGGAGTGTCCTACAATGAGCAGTTCTTC.

Only a few counts were recorded for this clone. This chain joins TRBV3-1 (or the pseudogene TRBV3-2) and TRBJ2-7; a weak D match, TRBD1 (7 bases). The ends were cut back, 4 bases at V and 3 bases at J, with 13 bases in the middle. There are 14 residues in the CDR3. Germline V gene data show CDR1 as LGHDT and CDR2 as YNNKEL (reference sequence). The CDR3: CASSRAGGGYEQYF. CDR3 bases: TGTGCCAGCAGCCGTGCAGGGGGAGGCTACGAGCAGTACTTC.

This sequence joins TRBV19 and TRBJ1-1; D might be TRBD1 (6 bases). The V gene lost 4 bases and the J gene lost 3 bases, with 15 bases spanning the gap. Germline CDR1 reads LNHDA; CDR2 reads SQIVND (reference sequence). This CDR3 has 15 residues. CDR3 sequence: CASSSEGVRDTEAFF. The CDR3 nucleotides are TGTGCCAGTAGTAGCGAGGGGGTGAGGGACACTGAAGCTTTCTTT.

The chain is built from TRBV5-4 and TRBJ2-7, with D possibly TRBD2 on 6 matching bases. Germline CDR1 is SGHNT and CDR2 is YYREEE (reference sequence). The CDR3 runs 14 residues. The V end lost 0 bases, the J end lost 4 bases, and 11 bases lay between the germline ends. The CDR3 coding sequence is TGTGCCAGCAGCTTGGACGGGGGTGGATACGAGCAGTACTTC. This translates into CASSLDGGGYEQYF.

This chain uses TRBV19 with TRBJ1-1; TRBD1 agrees at 8 bases. The V and J ends lost 7 bases and 1 base, in that order; junction bases with no gene match: 8. Germline CDR1 reads LNHDA; CDR2 reads SQIVND (reference sequence). CDR3 length: 15 amino acids. CDR3 nucleotides: TGTGCCAGTATTAGGGACAGGAAGGGGAACACTGAAGCTTTCTTT. This gives the protein CASIRDRKGNTEAFF.

The chain joins TRBV12-3 or TRBV12-4 to TRBJ1-4; D may be TRBD1 (5 bases). The V and J ends lost 6 bases and 8 bases respectively, with 13 bases between them. The CDR3 loop spans 13 amino acids. CDR3 sequence (DNA): TGTGCCAGCAGCCGCGTACGGGGGGAAAAACTGTTTTTT. It specifies CASSRVRGEKLFF.

The chain recombines TRBV2 with TRBJ2-5, with 7 nucleotides matching TRBD2. Trimming took 6 bases from V and 5 from J; bases not matched to a gene: 9. CDR1 is SNHLY and CDR2 is FYNNEI in the germline V gene. CDR3 size: 14 residues. DNA for the CDR3: TGTGCCAGCAGCCTGGGACTACCCGGGGAGACCCAGTACTTC. It encodes CASSLGLPGETQYF. Based on the CDR3 plus reference TRBV2 and TRBJ2-5, the full variable domain is EPEVTQTPSHQVTQMGQEVILRCVPISNHLYFYWYRQILGQKVEFLVSFYNNEISEKSEIFDDQFSVERPDGSNFTLKIRSTKLEDSAMYFCASSLGLPGETQYFGPGTRLLVL.

The CDR3 protein is CSAEGGTGVKETQYF. The CDR3 region has the DNA TGCAGCGCCGAGGGGGGGACAGGGGTGAAAGAGACCCAGTACTTC. The chain joins TRBV29-1 to TRBJ2-5; TRBD1 matches 10 bases. This CDR3 region has 15 residues. Germline-derived CDR1 and CDR2 are SQVTM and ANQGSEA. The junction had 11 bases not matched to a gene; V was cut back by 7 bases and J by 3 bases. The full variable domain, with the rest looked up from reference TRBV29-1 and TRBJ2-5, is SAVISQKPSRDICQRGTSLTIQCQVDSQVTMMFWYRQQPGQSLTLIATANQGSEATYESGFVIDKFPISRPNLTFSTLTVSNMSPEDSSIYLCSAEGGTGVKETQYFGPGTRLLVL.

This clone was counted once. This chain uses TRBV7-2 with TRBJ2-7; 9 bases map to TRBD2. Germline trimming cut 1 base from V and 5 bases from J; bases unmatched to any gene: 9. The CDR3 has 16 residues. Germline lookup yields CDR1 SGHTA and CDR2 FQGNSA. The CDR3 loop is CASSLGASGVWDEQYF. DNA for the CDR3: TGTGCCAGCAGCTTAGGGGCTAGCGGGGTCTGGGACGAGCAGTACTTC.

In the case of this clone: Other DNA sequences in this sample translate to the same CDR3. The rearrangement joins TRBV7-2 to TRBJ1-3; 9 positions match TRBD1. CDR3 length equals 17 residues. V shed 1 base, J shed 0 bases, and the junction held 4 bases outside the gene matches. CDR1 is SGHTA and CDR2 is FQGNSA in the germline V gene. The CDR3 sequence: CASSLGDRAYSGNTIYF. The CDR3 DNA sequence: TGTGCCAGCAGCTTAGGGGACAGGGCTTACTCTGGAAACACCATATATTTT.

The CDR3 region is CASRDRLAKNIQYF. In nucleotides, the CDR3 is TGTGCCAGTAGGGACAGGTTAGCCAAAAACATTCAGTACTTC. The chain links TRBV19 to TRBJ2-4; 7 bases match TRBD1. After removal of 6 bases from V and 0 bases from J, the junction contained 2 bases not matched to a gene. There are 14 residues in the CDR3. Germline V CDR1 and CDR2: LNHDA, SQIVND (reference sequence).

The gene calls are TRBV19 and TRBJ2-7, with a tentative D call TRBD1 (6 bases). Trimming pared 3 bases from V and 3 bases from J, leaving 15 bases between. This CDR3 has 15 residues. CDR1 and CDR2 (germline): LNHDA, SQIVND (reference sequence). This CDR3 reads CASSIGTGPYYEQYF. CDR3 nucleotide sequence: TGTGCCAGTAGTATCGGAACAGGGCCTTACTACGAGCAGTACTTC.

The gene calls are TRBV7-2 and TRBJ2-2; 7 nucleotides match TRBD1. The CDR3 spans 13 residues. Trimming removed 5 bases from V and 6 bases from J; junction bases left unmatched: 3. The germline gives CDR1 SGHTA, CDR2 FQGNSA. This CDR3 is CASSRQGSGELFF. Written as DNA, the CDR3 is TGTGCCAGCAGCCGACAGGGTTCCGGGGAGCTGTTTTTT.

V and J are TRBV9 and TRBJ2-1; 11 bases align to TRBD2. The CDR3 is 15 residues long. V shed 4 bases and J 3 bases; nucleotides not matched to a gene: 3. Germline V CDR1 and CDR2: SGDLS, YYNGEE. CDR3 region: CASSLGTSGYNEQFF. DNA of the CDR3: TGTGCCAGCAGCTTGGGGACTAGCGGCTACAATGAGCAGTTCTTC. Full variable domain (rest looked up from reference TRBV9 and TRBJ2-1): DSGVTQTPKHLITATGQRVTLRCSPRSGDLSVYWYQQSLDQGLQFLIQYYNGEERAKGNILERFSAQQFPDLHSELNLSSLELGDSALYFCASSLGTSGYNEQFFGPGTRLTVL.